The next 21 T cell receptor beta chains were all read from a single sample in a study of T cell responses to AZD1222 COVID-19 vaccine. Sequencing was performed with immunoSEQ multiplex PCR; in TCRdb, only in-frame clones are kept and a portion is missing. The data contain over 150,000 clones, about 91% of them singletons. This specimen consisted of peripheral blood, obtained on day 0 of AZD1222 vaccination. These receptors originate from an adult in good health.

The rearrangement joins TRBV28 to TRBJ2-7; TRBD2 matches 10 bases. With V trimmed by 4 bases and J by 4 bases, 25 bases remained unmatched. The CDR3 has 21 amino acids. CDR1 is MDHEN and CDR2 is SYDVKM in the germline V gene. This CDR3 reads CASSSSSGSPQLNFLGYEQYF. CDR3 coding DNA: TGTGCCAGCAGTTCTTCTAGCGGGAGCCCTCAGCTTAATTTCCTCGGGTACGAGCAGTACTTC.

This clone was counted a single time. The chain uses TRBV10-3 and TRBJ2-7; D unresolved. Trimming took off 5 bases at V and 0 bases at J, with 11 bases between the two ends. Per the germline V gene, CDR1 is ENHRY and CDR2 is SYGVKD. The CDR3 has 14 amino acids. In nucleotides, the CDR3 is TGTGCCATCAGTTCAAAGACTGACTCCTACGAGCAGTACTTC. Encoded protein: CAISSKTDSYEQYF.

The chain has TRBV6-2 or TRBV6-3 and TRBJ1-2, with D unresolved. Germline loops: CDR1 MNHEY, CDR2 SVGEGT. V lost 2 bases to trimming and J lost 8 bases, with 18 bases between them. The CDR3 sequence is 15 residues long. In DNA, the CDR3 is TGTGCCAGCAGTTACGAGTTTCTCTCCCCCGGGGGCTACACCTTC. Translating gives CASSYEFLSPGGYTF.

The table lists this clone with a few counts. This chain connects TRBV5-4 to TRBJ1-2, with a weak D call TRBD1 (6 bases). Trimming cost V 1 base and J 4 bases, with 14 bases left between them. The CDR3 length is 15 residues. CDR1 and CDR2 (germline): SGHNT, YYREEE (reference sequence). Here the CDR3 DNA reads TGTGCCAGCAGCTTGTCAGGGGCCTTTTTCTATGGCTACACCTTC. Its protein product is CASSLSGAFFYGYTF.

This rearrangement joins TRBV5-6 to TRBJ2-7, with 7 bases aligning to TRBD1. The V segment lost 4 bases and the J segment 4 bases; nucleotides outside the gene matches: 5. CDR3 length: 13 residues. Germline values: CDR1 SGHDT, CDR2 YYEEEE. The CDR3 DNA reads TGTGCCAGCAGCCCACCGACAGGGTACGAGCAGTACTTC. Amino acid sequence: CASSPPTGYEQYF. Together with reference TRBV5-6 and TRBJ2-7, the CDR3 gives the full variable domain: DAGVTQSPTHLIKTRGQQVTLRCSPKSGHDTVSWYQQALGQGPQFIFQYYEEEERQRGNFPDRFSGHQFPNYSSELNVNALLLGDSALYLCASSPPTGYEQYFGPGTRLTVT.

The chain employs TRBV19 and TRBJ1-1, with D possibly TRBD1 on 6 matching bases. Per the germline V gene, CDR1 is LNHDA and CDR2 is SQIVND (reference sequence). The CDR3 loop spans 14 amino acids. V shed 3 bases and J shed 3 bases, with 11 bases lying between them. The CDR3 region is CASSIQGSDTEAFF. CDR3 bases: TGTGCCAGTAGTATCCAGGGGTCGGACACTGAAGCTTTCTTT.

The CDR3 DNA is TGTGCCAGCAGTTTCGGGACAGGGAGAACAGATACGCAGTATTTT. Its protein product is CASSFGTGRTDTQYF. The rearrangement uses TRBV28 and TRBJ2-3; 9 nucleotides agree with TRBD1. CDR3 length equals 15 residues. V shed 3 bases and J 3 bases; nucleotides not matched to a gene: 4. Per the germline V gene, CDR1 is MDHEN and CDR2 is SYDVKM.

The rearrangement uses TRBV15 and TRBJ1-5, with D tentatively TRBD1 (6 bases). The CDR3 has 14 amino acids. Trimming took off 5 bases at V and 7 bases at J, with 15 bases between the two ends. CDR1 and CDR2 (germline): LNHNV, YYDKDF (reference sequence). CDR3 sequence (DNA): TGTGCCACCAGCCCGCGGGGAGGGGGACAGCCCCAGCATTTT. Translation gives CATSPRGGGQPQHF.

This rearrangement joins TRBV7-2 to TRBJ2-1, with D hard to call. Trimming took 4 bases from V and 10 from J, leaving 11 bases between them. Germline CDR1 is SGHTA and CDR2 is FQGNSA. The CDR3 runs to 12 residues. CDR3 nucleotide sequence: TGTGCCAGCAGCTCCCCCCCTGGGGAGCAGTTCTTC. Translation gives CASSSPPGEQFF.

The V gene is TRBV7-2, the J gene TRBJ2-7; D is undetermined. The CDR3 is 16 amino acids. Trimming stripped 1 base from V and 0 bases from J, with 13 bases between. Germline CDR1 reads SGHTA; CDR2 reads FQGNSA. The CDR3 region is CASSLGDDRYSYEQYF. Here the CDR3 DNA reads TGTGCCAGCAGCTTAGGAGATGACCGATACTCCTACGAGCAGTACTTC. The full variable domain, with the rest looked up from reference TRBV7-2 and TRBJ2-7, is GAGVSQSPSNKVTEKGKDVELRCDPISGHTALYWYRQSLGQGLEFLIYFQGNSAPDKSGLPSDRFSAERTGGSVSTLTIQRTQQEDSAVYLCASSLGDDRYSYEQYFGPGTRLTVT.

The rearrangement joins TRBV25-1 to TRBJ2-7; D is perhaps TRBD1 (6 bases). The CDR3 covers 13 residues. From germline, CDR1 is MGHDK and CDR2 SYGVNS. Trimming pared 6 bases from V and 5 bases from J, leaving 14 bases between. The CDR3 reads CASRATGSHEQYF. CDR3 nucleotide sequence: TGTGCCAGCAGAGCTACAGGGAGTCACGAGCAGTACTTC.

V gene TRBV6-5 combines with J gene TRBJ1-2; 10 nucleotides agree with TRBD1. V dropped 6 bases and J dropped 1; count of bases not matched to a gene: 5. The CDR3 runs to 15 residues. Looked up from germline, CDR1 is MNHEY and CDR2 is SVGAGI. The CDR3, as DNA: TGTGCCAGCAGCAGACAGGGGGCGTGTAACTATGGCTACACCTTC. The encoded protein is CASSRQGACNYGYTF.

The gene calls are TRBV3-1 (or the pseudogene TRBV3-2) and TRBJ2-7; D unclear. Germline V CDR1 and CDR2: LGHDT, YNNKEL (reference sequence). There are 15 residues in the CDR3. The V end lost 0 bases, the J end lost 0 bases, and 9 bases lay between the germline ends. CDR3 sequence reads: CASSQEWPVSYEQYF. In nucleotides, the CDR3 is TGTGCCAGCAGCCAAGAATGGCCAGTCTCCTACGAGCAGTACTTC.

The J gene is TRBJ1-1, the V gene TRBV25-1; D is uncertain. The CDR3 is made up of 12 amino acids. Trimming left V 4 bases short and J 0 bases short, with 3 bases between. The V gene's germline CDR1 is MGHDK and CDR2 SYGVNS. This chain's CDR3 is CASSVMNTEAFF. The CDR3 DNA is TGTGCCAGCAGTGTAATGAACACTGAAGCTTTCTTT.

The chain carries TRBV6-6 and TRBJ1-5, with D perhaps TRBD1 (6 bases). Germline V CDR1 and CDR2: MNHNY, SVGAGI (reference sequence). CDR3 size: 14 residues. The ends were cut back, 9 bases at V and 6 bases at J, with 18 bases in the middle. This CDR3 is CASSPGGAGQPQHF. The DNA for the CDR3 is TGTGCCAGTTCCCCCGGGGGGGCAGGTCAGCCCCAGCATTTT.

This clone was found once. This chain connects TRBV19 to TRBJ1-3; no clear D. CDR3 length: 12 amino acids. Trimming cost V 3 bases and J 4 bases, with 4 bases left between them. The germline CDR1 and CDR2 sequences are LNHDA and SQIVND (reference sequence). The CDR3 is CASSILGNTIYF. The CDR3 nucleotides read TGTGCCAGTAGTATCCTGGGAAACACCATATATTTT.

The V gene is TRBV7-8, the J gene TRBJ1-5, with 7 bases aligning to TRBD1. The CDR3 has 16 residues. Trimming cost V 5 bases and J 6 bases; bases outside gene matches: 13. Per germline, CDR1 SGHVS and CDR2 FQNEAQ. CDR3 region: CASSPKLQGSGQPQHF. The CDR3, as DNA: TGTGCCAGCAGCCCAAAATTACAGGGGTCAGGTCAGCCCCAGCATTTT.

This clone has just one count. The V and J genes are TRBV6-5 and TRBJ1-5; the D gene is possibly TRBD1 (6 bases). This CDR3 is built from 15 residues. Germline V gives CDR1 MNHEY, CDR2 SVGAGI. Deletions cut 2 bases from V and 0 bases from J, with 8 bases between. The CDR3 nucleotides are TGTGCCAGCAGTTACGGACAGCATAGCAATCAGCCCCAGCATTTT. Amino acid sequence: CASSYGQHSNQPQHF.

V is TRBV19 and J is TRBJ1-5; no clear D. The CDR3 has 16 residues. The ends were cut back, 0 bases at V and 4 bases at J, with 13 bases in the middle. Germline V gene sequence: CDR1 LNHDA, CDR2 SQIVND (reference sequence). CDR3 protein: CASSIDWTGENQPQHF. DNA for the CDR3: TGTGCCAGTAGTATAGATTGGACGGGAGAAAATCAGCCCCAGCATTTT.

The V call is TRBV11-1, the J call TRBJ2-2; D gene ambiguous. The V gene's germline CDR1 is SGHAT and CDR2 FQDESV (reference sequence). The CDR3 contains 14 residues. Trimming took 3 bases from V and 3 from J, leaving 8 bases between them. The CDR3 spells CASSFGGDTGELFF. The CDR3 DNA sequence: TGTGCCAGCAGCTTTGGTGGGGACACCGGGGAGCTGTTTTTT.

This clone has a count of ten or more. This rearrangement joins TRBV7-2 to TRBJ2-7; the match to TRBD2 covers 10 bases. Looked up from germline, CDR1 is SGHTA and CDR2 is FQGNSA. The CDR3 length is 15 residues. The J segment lost 4 bases and the V segment lost 5 bases, leaving 8 bases of the junction unmatched. The CDR3 loop reads CASSPLGTSVYEQYF. The CDR3 DNA reads TGTGCCAGCAGCCCGCTAGGGACTAGCGTTTACGAGCAGTACTTC.